These 24 T cell receptor beta chains were all obtained from the same sample, sequenced in a study of blood T cell repertoires in COVID-19. Sequenced by immunoSEQ multiplex PCR; TCRdb stores in-frame clones only, minus some. The sample consists of about 380,000 clones, roughly 91% of them appearing once. Source material: PBMCs or T cells enriched from blood (not recorded which). All receptors derive from a woman younger than 35 who had recovered from COVID-19.

This rearrangement joins TRBV10-2 to TRBJ1-1, with TRBD1 matching over 7 bases. The ends lost 3 bases at V and 1 base at J; junction bases unmatched: 11. The CDR3 is 17 amino acids. Looked up from germline, CDR1 is WSHSY and CDR2 is SAAADI. The CDR3 sequence is CASSEPHLGTANTEAFF. The CDR3 DNA sequence: TGCGCCAGCAGTGAACCCCATCTCGGGACAGCGAACACTGAAGCTTTCTTT.

V gene TRBV20-1 combines with J gene TRBJ1-6, with D hard to call. This CDR3 spans 15 amino acids. The V and J ends lost 3 bases and 5 bases respectively, with 14 bases between them. The V gene's germline CDR1 is DFQATT and CDR2 SNEGSKA (reference sequence). For the CDR3, the DNA is TGCAGTGCTAGTCTATCGACAAACAATAATTCACCCCTCCACTTT. It codes for CSASLSTNNNSPLHF.

This chain connects TRBV29-1 to TRBJ1-4; weak D call: TRBD1 (6 bases). This CDR3 spans 14 amino acids. The V and J ends lost 4 bases and 5 bases respectively, with 14 bases between them. Germline V gives CDR1 SQVTM, CDR2 ANQGSEA. The CDR3 DNA follows: TGCAGCGTTGGATTAACGGGGACAAATGAAAAACTGTTTTTT. This sequence encodes CSVGLTGTNEKLFF.

The chain uses TRBV10-2 and TRBJ1-4; no definite D call. This CDR3 has 15 amino acids. The germline V gene encodes CDR1 WSHSY and CDR2 SAAADI. The V end lost 0 bases, the J end lost 4 bases, and 9 bases lay between the germline ends. The CDR3 bases are TGCGCCAGCAGTGAGTCGAACAGATATAATGAAAAACTGTTTTTT. Its translation: CASSESNRYNEKLFF.

The chain recombines TRBV5-8 with TRBJ2-7; 8 nucleotides align to TRBD1. Germline V CDR1 and CDR2: SGHTS, YDEGEE. The CDR3 length is 16 residues. The junction had 9 bases not matched to a gene; V was cut back by 4 bases and J by 0 bases. The CDR3 bases are TGTGCCAGCAGCAAACCCCGGGACAGGAGCTCCTACGAGCAGTACTTC. Protein sequence: CASSKPRDRSSYEQYF.

Remarks on this clone: Other DNA sequences from this sample encode an identical CDR3 as well. This rearrangement joins TRBV29-1 to TRBJ1-2; D is unclear. Germline V lookup: CDR1 SQVTM, CDR2 ANQGSEA. The CDR3 is 13 residues long. Deletions cut 4 bases from V and 0 bases from J, with 9 bases between. DNA of the CDR3: TGCAGCGTTGGAGGTAGTTCTAACTATGGCTACACCTTC. As protein: CSVGGSSNYGYTF.

The rearrangement links TRBV19 to TRBJ1-1; 11 positions match TRBD1. The V segment lost 1 base and the J segment 3 bases; nucleotides outside the gene matches: 4. Germline V gene sequence: CDR1 LNHDA, CDR2 SQIVND (reference sequence). The CDR3 contains 16 residues. CDR3 nucleotides: TGTGCCAGTAGTATAGGGACAGGGGGCGCGGACACTGAAGCTTTCTTT. Translating gives CASSIGTGGADTEAFF.

This rearrangement joins TRBV6-1 to TRBJ1-5, with a weak D call TRBD1 (6 bases). The CDR3 consists of 16 residues. Germline V gives CDR1 MNHNS, CDR2 SASEGT. Trimming took 4 bases from V and 5 from J, leaving 18 bases between them. CDR3 in DNA: TGTGCCAGCAGTGGCCCGTTGACAGGAAAGGATCAGCCCCAGCATTTT. It encodes CASSGPLTGKDQPQHF.

The chain joins TRBV6-5 to TRBJ1-6; 8 positions agree with TRBD1. This CDR3 region has 13 residues. In germline, CDR1 is MNHEY, CDR2 SVGAGI. V lost 8 bases and J lost 9; bases outside the gene matches: 6. The CDR3 loop is CASGDRGVSPLHF. DNA of the CDR3: TGTGCCAGCGGAGACAGGGGAGTTTCACCCCTCCACTTT.

The rearrangement uses TRBV27 and TRBJ1-5, with TRBD1 as a possible D gene (6 bases). Trimming cost V 5 bases and J 0 bases, with 17 bases left between them. Germline assignment: CDR1 MNHEY and CDR2 SMNVEV (reference sequence). This CDR3 is 17 amino acids long. The CDR3, as DNA: TGTGCCAGCAGTCCTACCCTGGGACAAACTAGCAATCAGCCCCAGCATTTT. It is translated as CASSPTLGQTSNQPQHF.

The chain combines TRBV5-1 with TRBJ2-7; 10 bases agree with TRBD1. With V trimmed by 4 bases and J by 3 bases, 7 bases remained unmatched. CDR3 size: 15 residues. CDR1 is SGHRS and CDR2 is YFSETQ in the germline V gene. The CDR3 bases are TGCGCCAGCAGCCCCGGGGACAGGGGAAACTACGAGCAGTACTTC. Its protein product is CASSPGDRGNYEQYF.

The chain carries TRBV5-1 and TRBJ1-2, with TRBD1 matching over 7 bases. The length of the CDR3 is 17 residues. Germline CDR1 reads SGHRS; CDR2 reads YFSETQ. The ends lost 0 bases at V and 8 bases at J; junction bases unmatched: 16. The CDR3 loop is CASSLGGQTGTGFGYTF. The DNA for the CDR3 is TGCGCCAGCAGCTTGGGGGGGCAGACAGGGACCGGGTTCGGCTACACCTTC.

V is TRBV25-1 and J is TRBJ1-3; possible D gene TRBD1, 5 bases. The germline V gene encodes CDR1 MGHDK and CDR2 SYGVNS. This CDR3 has 14 amino acids. V gave up 4 bases and J gave up 0 bases, with 7 bases separating them. The DNA for the CDR3 is TGTGCCAGCAGTGGGGGGGGCTCTGGAAACACCATATATTTT. This sequence encodes CASSGGGSGNTIYF.

V is TRBV19 and J is TRBJ2-1; TRBD2 might be the D (6 bases). The CDR3 is made up of 15 amino acids. Trimming removed 9 bases at V and 7 bases at J, with 22 bases between. Per the germline V gene, CDR1 is LNHDA and CDR2 is SQIVND (reference sequence). The CDR3 sequence is CASYGAREARNEQFF. The DNA of the CDR3 is TGTGCCAGCTACGGGGCCAGGGAGGCTCGAAATGAGCAGTTCTTC.

The rearrangement joins TRBV30 to TRBJ1-1, with 9 bases aligning to TRBD1. This CDR3 is 16 amino acids long. Per the germline V gene, CDR1 is GTSNPN and CDR2 is SVGIG (reference sequence). V gave up 4 bases and J gave up 5 bases; unmatched junction bases: 14. Written as DNA, the CDR3 is TGTGCCTGGAATGGGGACAGGGTTTCAGAATCAACTGAAGCTTTCTTT. Encoded protein: CAWNGDRVSESTEAFF.

CDR3 protein: CASSFSYYGYTF. The CDR3 coding sequence is TGTGCCAGCAGCTTTAGTTACTATGGCTACACCTTC. V and J are TRBV5-6 and TRBJ1-2; D not certain. Germline assignment: CDR1 SGHDT and CDR2 YYEEEE. With 2 bases removed from V and 3 bases from J, the gap between germline ends came to 5 bases. The CDR3 has 12 amino acids.

The chain carries TRBV10-1 and TRBJ1-4; D is undetermined. Trimming left V 9 bases short and J 4 bases short, with 12 bases between. CDR1 is WNHNN, CDR2 SYGVQD, per germline (reference sequence). The CDR3 is made up of 13 amino acids. CDR3 DNA sequence: TGCGCCAGTCAAAGAGAGATTAATGAAAAACTGTTTTTT. It is translated as CASQREINEKLFF.

The rearrangement links TRBV6-1 to TRBJ1-5; TRBD1 aligns across 8 bases. With 0 bases clipped from V and 7 bases from J, the junction kept 8 bases outside the gene matches. CDR3 size: 16 residues. CDR1 MNHNS and CDR2 SASEGT come from the germline V gene. The CDR3 DNA follows: TGTGCCAGCAGTGAAGCGGGGACCGACAGGGGCCAGCCCCAGCATTTT. This sequence encodes CASSEAGTDRGQPQHF.

The chain carries TRBV11-3 and TRBJ1-1; the D is unclear. CDR3 size: 12 residues. Looked up from germline, CDR1 is SGHNT and CDR2 is YENEEA. V shed 3 bases and J shed 3 bases, with 5 bases lying between them. CDR3 protein: CASSFRDTEAFF. In DNA, the CDR3 is TGTGCCAGCAGCTTCCGCGACACTGAAGCTTTCTTT. Drawing the rest from reference TRBV11-3 and TRBJ1-1, the complete variable domain is EAGVVQSPRYKIIEKKQPVAFWCNPISGHNTLYWYLQNLGQGPELLIRYENEEAVDDSQLPKDRFSAERLKGVDSTLKIQPAELGDSAVYLCASSFRDTEAFFGQGTRLTVV.

The sample holds many counts of this clone. This sequence joins TRBV27 and TRBJ1-2; 9 nucleotides agree with TRBD1. Losses at the gene ends were 6 bases for V and 4 bases for J; bases not matched to a gene: 6. The CDR3 covers 14 residues. CDR1 is MNHEY, CDR2 SMNVEV, per germline (reference sequence). The CDR3 DNA follows: TGTGCCAGCAGACCAACAGGGGGCATCTATGGCTACACCTTC. It is translated as CASRPTGGIYGYTF.

The chain links TRBV7-9 to TRBJ1-3; D remains ambiguous. This CDR3 region has 15 residues. The V end lost 5 bases, the J end lost 2 bases, and 13 bases lay between the germline ends. Germline lookup yields CDR1 SEHNR and CDR2 FQNEAQ (reference sequence). DNA of the CDR3: TGTGCCAGCAGCCTACTGACGGGGACTGGAAACACCATATATTTT. The encoded protein is CASSLLTGTGNTIYF.

This clone has only a few counts. V gene TRBV6-2 or TRBV6-3 combines with J gene TRBJ1-4; D is uncertain. The V and J ends lost 4 bases and 6 bases respectively, with 15 bases between them. The germline V gene encodes CDR1 MNHEY and CDR2 SVGEGT. CDR3 length: 15 amino acids. The CDR3 region has the DNA TGTGCCAGCAGTTCTCACTTGCCAGGTGATGAAAAACTGTTTTTT. Protein product: CASSSHLPGDEKLFF.

The rearrangement uses TRBV10-3 and TRBJ2-3, with 12 positions matching TRBD2. From germline, CDR1 is ENHRY and CDR2 SYGVKD. The length of the CDR3 is 18 residues. V was pared by 2 bases and J by 7 bases, with 13 bases of the junction left unmatched. CDR3 sequence (DNA): TGTGCCATCAGTGAGACGGGAAAGACTAGCGGGGGCTCAAATACGCAGTATTTT. It translates to CAISETGKTSGGSNTQYF.

The chain has TRBV6-5 and TRBJ2-5, with D possibly matching TRBD1 (6 bases). Germline V gene data show CDR1 as MNHEY and CDR2 as SVGAGI. Trimming took 0 bases from V and 5 from J, leaving 16 bases between them. The CDR3 consists of 16 residues. Here the CDR3 DNA reads TGTGCCAGCAGTTACTCGGACGTCAGGGGCGCTGAGACCCAGTACTTC. Translation gives CASSYSDVRGAETQYF.